Following are 20 T cell receptor beta chains from one sample sequenced in a study of T cell responses to AZD1222 COVID-19 vaccine. Sequenced by immunoSEQ multiplex PCR; TCRdb stores in-frame clones only, minus some. The sample has approximately 100,000 clones, about 90% seen once. The sequencing here drew on peripheral blood, taken on day 0 of AZD1222 vaccination. The origin of the receptors is an adult in good health.

V gene TRBV7-9 combines with J gene TRBJ2-5; 10 bases are a match to TRBD1. CDR3 length equals 16 residues. Germline CDR1 SEHNR, CDR2 FQNEAQ (reference sequence). Losses at the gene ends were 5 bases for V and 4 bases for J; bases not matched to a gene: 10. The CDR3 DNA follows: TGTGCCAGCAGCCCTAGCCGGGACAGGGGAGGAGAGACCCAGTACTTC. Translation: CASSPSRDRGGETQYF.

This clone has only a few counts. The chain links TRBV6-5 to TRBJ1-5; no reliable D call. The germline V and J ends were trimmed by 6 bases and 5 bases, with 11 bases remaining between them. The CDR3 length is 13 residues. Germline values: CDR1 MNHEY, CDR2 SVGAGI. CDR3 amino acids: CASSPGRYQPQHF. The CDR3 DNA is TGTGCCAGCAGCCCGGGGAGGTATCAGCCCCAGCATTTT.

This clone was recorded once. The rearrangement joins TRBV6-5 to TRBJ2-3, with D perhaps matching TRBD1 (6 bases). This CDR3 is built from 15 residues. CDR1 is MNHEY and CDR2 is SVGAGI in the germline V gene. V lost 1 base to trimming and J lost 1 base, with 9 bases between them. The DNA of the CDR3 is TGTGCCAGCAGTTACTTTCCAGGGGGCACAGATACGCAGTATTTT. It codes for CASSYFPGGTDTQYF.

This clone was detected once. This sequence joins TRBV10-3 and TRBJ1-6, with TRBD1 matching over 10 bases. The CDR3 contains 15 residues. Per the germline V gene, CDR1 is ENHRY and CDR2 is SYGVKD. V lost 6 bases and J lost 5; bases outside the gene matches: 4. CDR3 amino acids: CAIRRTGGDNSPLHF. CDR3 DNA: TGTGCCATCAGAAGGACAGGGGGGGATAATTCACCCCTCCACTTT.

The CDR3 DNA follows: TGTGCCAGCAGCAAGGGACAGGAGGGTGAAAAACTGTTTTTT. Residues: CASSKGQEGEKLFF. The chain uses TRBV9 and TRBJ1-4; 8 bases agree with TRBD1. CDR1 SGDLS and CDR2 YYNGEE come from the germline V gene. The CDR3 length is 14 residues. V shed 4 bases and J 7 bases; nucleotides not matched to a gene: 6.

The CDR3 sequence is CASSAGQGTAGNTIYF. DNA for the CDR3: TGTGCCAGCAGCGCGGGACAGGGGACAGCTGGAAACACCATATATTTT. The V and J genes are TRBV5-4 and TRBJ1-3; 10 positions match TRBD1. The CDR3 length is 16 residues. CDR1 and CDR2 (germline): SGHNT, YYREEE (reference sequence). Losses at the gene ends were 4 bases for V and 2 bases for J; bases not matched to a gene: 6.

This clone turned up a few times. The chain has TRBV4-2 and TRBJ2-7, with D possibly TRBD2 on 7 matching bases. Germline V gene data show CDR1 as LGHNA and CDR2 as YNFKEQ. The CDR3 is 16 residues long. Trimming removed 1 base from V and 1 base from J, with 14 bases in between. The CDR3 sequence is CASSQGGEGGSYEQYF. CDR3 nucleotide sequence: TGTGCCAGCAGCCAAGGCGGTGAGGGGGGGTCCTACGAGCAGTACTTC.

The rearrangement joins TRBV12-3 or TRBV12-4 to TRBJ1-5; D ambiguous. The germline V and J ends were trimmed by 6 bases and 11 bases, with 17 bases remaining between them. The CDR3 is 13 residues long. The DNA for the CDR3 is TGTGCCAGCAGCCCGGGAGGTGGCCTGGCCCAGCATTTT. It codes for CASSPGGGLAQHF.

This clone was recorded a few times. The DNA of the CDR3 is TGTGCCAGCAGCGCAGGGGACAGGGGATATAATTCACCCCTCCACTTT. Residues: CASSAGDRGYNSPLHF. The chain couples TRBV7-9 to TRBJ1-6; 10 positions agree with TRBD1. After removal of 5 bases from V and 4 bases from J, the junction contained 5 bases not matched to a gene. There are 16 residues in the CDR3. Germline V lookup: CDR1 SEHNR, CDR2 FQNEAQ (reference sequence). The full variable domain, in which reference TRBV7-9 and TRBJ1-6 provide the parts outside the CDR3, is DTGVSQNPRHKITKRGQNVTFRCDPISEHNRLYWYRQTLGQGPEFLTYFQNEAQLEKSRLLSDRFSAERPKGSFSTLEIQRTEQGDSAMYLCASSAGDRGYNSPLHFGNGTRLTVT.

This chain uses TRBV7-8 with TRBJ1-2; D is uncertain. Trimming stripped 0 bases from V and 4 bases from J, with 15 bases between. This CDR3 comprises 16 residues. Germline CDR1 and CDR2: SGHVS and FQNEAQ. DNA of the CDR3: TGTGCCAGCAGCTTAGCGGTCCAGGCCTACCGCTATGGCTACACCTTC. It specifies CASSLAVQAYRYGYTF.

With respect to this clone: Germline is not matched at one junction end, which may reflect a read error. Other DNA sequences in the sample encode the same CDR3. This chain links TRBV2 with TRBJ2-7, with 7 bases lining up with TRBD1. Germline CDR1 is SNHLY and CDR2 is FYNNEI. The CDR3 covers 15 residues. In DNA, the CDR3 is TGTGCTAGCAGTGAACTATTCCGGGACAGCTACGAGCAGTACTTC. This codes for CASSELFRDSYEQYF.

This chain uses TRBV18 with TRBJ2-7, with D perhaps TRBD2 (5 bases). Per the germline V gene, CDR1 is KGHSH and CDR2 is LQKENI. V gave up 3 bases and J gave up 2 bases, with 11 bases separating them. The CDR3 loop spans 14 amino acids. The CDR3 here is CASSPDLGTYEQYF. DNA for the CDR3: TGTGCCAGCTCACCGGACTTAGGTACCTACGAGCAGTACTTC. Full variable domain (outside the CDR3, taken from reference TRBV18 and TRBJ2-7): NAGVMQNPRHLVRRRGQEARLRCSPMKGHSHVYWYRQLPEEGLKFMVYLQKENIIDESGMPKERFSAEFPKEGPSILRIQQVVRGDSAAYFCASSPDLGTYEQYFGPGTRLTVT.

J is TRBJ1-2 and V is TRBV7-3, with 8 bases identical to TRBD1. From germline, CDR1 is SGHTA and CDR2 FQGTGA. V gave up 5 bases and J gave up 4 bases; unmatched junction bases: 9. The CDR3 consists of 15 residues. The CDR3 spells CASSPGQGKGYGYTF. CDR3 DNA sequence: TGTGCCAGCAGCCCTGGACAGGGAAAAGGCTATGGCTACACCTTC.

The chain has TRBV7-2 and TRBJ2-3, with no clear D. The germline V gene encodes CDR1 SGHTA and CDR2 FQGNSA. The V gene lost 1 base and the J gene lost 0 bases, with 5 bases spanning the gap. CDR3 length: 14 amino acids. The CDR3 DNA reads as TGTGCCAGCAGCTTAGTAATGAGCACAGATACGCAGTATTTT. It encodes CASSLVMSTDTQYF.

The rearrangement uses TRBV5-1 and TRBJ2-7, with D perhaps matching TRBD1 (7 bases). This CDR3 region has 15 residues. Germline V CDR1 and CDR2: SGHRS, YFSETQ. V lost 4 bases and J lost 6, with 20 bases in between. The CDR3 DNA follows: TGCGCCAGCAGCAACCCTGCCAGGGGGGCCACCGAGCAGTACTTC. This translates into CASSNPARGATEQYF.

The CDR3 sequence: CSARGEETQYF. The CDR3 DNA is TGCAGTGCTAGAGGGGAAGAGACCCAGTACTTC. This chain connects TRBV20-1 to TRBJ2-5; D not certain. Germline CDR1 is DFQATT and CDR2 is SNEGSKA (reference sequence). Trimming took off 1 base at V and 3 bases at J, with 3 bases between the two ends. The CDR3 loop spans 11 amino acids.

The chain combines TRBV7-2 with TRBJ2-7; 7 bases are shared with TRBD1. Germline trimming cut 1 base from V and 4 bases from J; bases unmatched to any gene: 4. CDR1 is SGHTA, CDR2 FQGNSA, per germline. The CDR3 is 14 residues long. This CDR3 reads CASSLGGQLYEQYF. Written as DNA, the CDR3 is TGTGCCAGCAGCTTAGGGGGACAGCTATACGAGCAGTACTTC.

There are a few counts of this clone. J is TRBJ1-2 and V is TRBV3-1 (or the pseudogene TRBV3-2); no firm D call. The germline V gene has CDR1 LGHDT and CDR2 YNNKEL (reference sequence). Trimming removed 0 bases from V and 4 bases from J, with 9 bases in between. The CDR3 covers 14 residues. DNA for the CDR3: TGTGCCAGCAGCCAAGAAGCAGGTAGCTATGGCTACACCTTC. Protein product: CASSQEAGSYGYTF.

The chain is built from TRBV6-5 and TRBJ1-5; 8 nucleotides line up with TRBD1. Unmatched junction bases numbered 6, after V lost 5 bases and J lost 6 bases. The CDR3 contains 14 residues. Germline loops: CDR1 MNHEY, CDR2 SVGAGI. For the CDR3, the DNA is TGTGCCAGCAGTACCGACAGGGGTCGTCAGCCCCAGCATTTT. This codes for CASSTDRGRQPQHF.

This clone is medium-sized within its sample. This chain connects TRBV6-4 to TRBJ2-3; the D gene could be TRBD1 or TRBD2 (5 bases each). The CDR3 runs 14 residues. Germline V gene lookup returns CDR1 MRHNA and CDR2 SNTAGT. V was trimmed by 4 bases and J by 2 bases, leaving 10 bases between them. The CDR3, as DNA: TGTGCCAGCAGTGTGGGGGAATTCACAGATACGCAGTATTTT. Amino acid sequence: CASSVGEFTDTQYF.